A selection of T cell receptor beta chains follows, all from one sample in a study of patients and donors after allogeneic stem cell transplantation. Via MiXCR, TCRdb re-called the RT-PCR reads, giving one row per CDR3 protein. The table lists about a million distinct CDR3 sequences, 15% to 20% of them singletons. Sequenced material: blood, either unsorted or a sorted T cell fraction (not recorded which). The receptors here all came from a human donor who was either an allogeneic HSCT recipient or a stem cell or donor lymphocyte infusion donor (not recorded which). It is not recorded whose cells these are; they may come from a transplant donor. CDR3s include the opening cysteine and the closing phenylalanine or tryptophan. D genes are given only for firm matches. Some rows have no size entry. The others give once, few or many, or a class for an expanded clone.

j_call,v_call,clone_size,d_call,cdr3_nt,cdr3_aa
TRBJ1-5,TRBV20-1,once,TRBD1,TGCAGTGCTAGAAATCAGGGGGCTGGTCAGCCCCAGCATTTT,CSARNQGAGQPQHF
TRBJ2-3,TRBV6-1,few,-,TGTGCCAGCAACCAAGGGGAGTTCGGCACAGATACGCAGTATTTT,CASNQGEFGTDTQYF
TRBJ2-5,TRBV12-3/TRBV12-4,many,TRBD1,TGTGCCAGCAGCTTCCAGGGGGATGTAAACAAAGAGACCCAGTACTTC,CASSFQGDVNKETQYF
TRBJ2-7,TRBV7-6,few,-,TGTGCCAGCAGCTTAGCGCGCAAGGGGGGGACCTACGAGCAGTACTTC,CASSLARKGGTYEQYF
TRBJ2-5,TRBV14,few,TRBD2,TGTGCCAGCAGCCAACCACTAGCGGGGGTTCTCCAGACCCAGTACTTC,CASSQPLAGVLQTQYF
TRBJ1-2,TRBV12-3/TRBV12-4,-,-,TGTGCCAGCAGTTTGAAAGGGCCTGGCTACACCTTC,CASSLKGPGYTF
TRBJ1-2,TRBV12-5,-,-,TGTGCTAGTGGTTTGGGAACAGGCTATGGCTACACCTTC,CASGLGTGYGYTF
TRBJ2-3,TRBV28,few,-,TGTGCCAGCAGTTTGTCCCTAGGGGACACAGATACGCAGTATTTT,CASSLSLGDTDTQYF
TRBJ1-1,TRBV29-1,few,-,TGCAGCGTTGATATCGCTGAAGCTTTCTTT,CSVDIAEAFF
TRBJ2-2,TRBV10-3,-,-,TGTGCCATCAGGGGAGAAAAGAACACCGGGGAGCTGTTTTTT,CAIRGEKNTGELFF
TRBJ2-5,TRBV21-1,-,-,TGTGCCAGCAGCAAAGCGCAGGGGGGACAAGAGACCCAGTACTTC,CASSKAQGGQETQYF
TRBJ1-6,TRBV5-5,-,TRBD1,TGTGCCAGCAGCTTCGAAGGGGGCCCGAGTAATTCACCCCTCCACTTT,CASSFEGGPSNSPLHF
TRBJ2-3,TRBV20-1,few,TRBD1,TGCAGTGCTTTCACCCCTGACAGGGTTGGAACAGATACGCAGTATTTT,CSAFTPDRVGTDTQYF
TRBJ1-5,TRBV15,-,-,TGTGCCACCAGCAGAGATAAGGGGAACGGTCAGCCCCAGCATTTT,CATSRDKGNGQPQHF
TRBJ1-2,TRBV12-3/TRBV12-4,few,-,TGTGCCAGCAGTTTTAGGGGAGCAAGTGGCTACACCTTC,CASSFRGASGYTF
TRBJ2-1,TRBV5-1,few,-,TGCGCCAGCAGCTTGGAGGGGGGTAGCAGCCATGAGCAGTTCTTC,CASSLEGGSSHEQFF
TRBJ2-1,TRBV20-1,few,TRBD2,TGCAGTGCTAGACCGGGACTATTTGAACACAATGAGCAGTTCTTC,CSARPGLFEHNEQFF
TRBJ2-1,TRBV15,few,-,TGTGCCACCAGCGGCGGACTACCCTACAATGAGCAGTTCTTC,CATSGGLPYNEQFF
TRBJ2-2,TRBV29-1,-,TRBD1,TGCAGCGTCGGGGACAGGGGGCACACCGGGGAGCTGTTTTTT,CSVGDRGHTGELFF
TRBJ2-5,TRBV20-1,few,-,TGCAGTGCTTCGACCTCGTTGCGATGGACCCAGTACTTC,CSASTSLRWTQYF
TRBJ1-1,TRBV12-3/TRBV12-4,few,-,TGTGCCAGCAGCAAAACCCCAGGATTGACTGAAGCTTTCTTT,CASSKTPGLTEAFF
TRBJ2-3,TRBV5-6,many,-,TGTGCCAGCAGCCCCAGGGGAGCGGGGAACACAGATACGCAGTATTTT,CASSPRGAGNTDTQYF